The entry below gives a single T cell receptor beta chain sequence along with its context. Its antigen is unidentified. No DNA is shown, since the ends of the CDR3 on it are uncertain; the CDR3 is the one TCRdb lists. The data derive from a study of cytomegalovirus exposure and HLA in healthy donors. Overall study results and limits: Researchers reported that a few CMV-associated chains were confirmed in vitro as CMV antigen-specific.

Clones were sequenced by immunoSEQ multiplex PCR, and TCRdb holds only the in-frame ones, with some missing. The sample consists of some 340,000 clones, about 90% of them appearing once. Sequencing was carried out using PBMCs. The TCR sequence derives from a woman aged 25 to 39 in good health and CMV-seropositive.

This chain's CDR3 is CAWGDRGLAPGSCFF. The chain has TRBV30 and TRBJ2-2; no check of the table's D call, TRBD1, against the DNA was made. From its first to its last residue, the CDR3 has 15 amino acids. Germline V gene lookup returns CDR1 GTSNPN and CDR2 SVGIG (reference sequence).